This TCR beta chain was sequenced in a study of shared clonotypes between healthy human individuals. Study results and caveats: Rarefaction demonstrated incomplete sorted-subset sequencing despite large depth.

In the authors' workflow: Filtering differed for immunoSEQ, which gave only junction sequences without quality scores. Repertoires were generated with immunoSEQ multiplex PCR, while TCRdb's copy carries only in-frame clones and drops some. V and J calls plus clone size are reproduced from that table; the DNA served to infer D and trimming. The sample lists some 300,000 clones, roughly 70% occurring once. Trimming took 0 bases from V and 0 from J, leaving 13 bases between them. The CDR3 extends over 17 amino acids. Germline V gene sequence: CDR1 SGHDT, CDR2 YYEEEE. This clone was picked up a small number of times. What it binds is not known.

The sequence was obtained from a man aged 25 to 40 in good health. The V gene is TRBV5-6, the J gene TRBJ1-3; no reliable D call. The sequencing input was memory CD4+ T cells sorted from blood. Subset specified: CD45RA-negative fraction. The CDR3 spells CASSLGEVRHSGNTIYF. In DNA form, the CDR3 reads TGTGCCAGCAGCTTGGGGGAGGTGAGGCACTCTGGAAACACCATATATTTT.